Detailed here is one TCR beta chain. Germline CDR1 and CDR2: GTSNPN and SVGIG (reference sequence). The V end lost 2 bases, the J end lost 1 base, and 8 bases lay between the germline ends. The CDR3 spans 13 residues. The data are from a study of blood T cell repertoires in COVID-19. Study-level information: There were acute and convalescent COVID-19 samples, and they came from the United States, Italy and Spain.

Source study methods: How many nucleated cells were present was estimated from reference gene primer amplification. The assay was immunoSEQ multiplex PCR, and TCRdb's table has in-frame clones only and misses some. For V, J and clone size, that table is used; D and trimming come from the DNA. This sample has about 400,000 clones, with more than 75% found just once. The TCR was taken from a man in his forties in a cohort exposed to, infected with or recovered from COVID-19 (not recorded which). Sequenced material: PBMCs or T cells enriched from blood (not recorded which). The chain couples TRBV30 to TRBJ1-1, with unresolved D. The CDR3 coding sequence is TGTGCCTGGAGTCAACATGAGAACACTGAAGCTTTCTTT. Translation: CAWSQHENTEAFF. Combining the CDR3 with reference TRBV30 and TRBJ1-1 gives the whole variable domain SQTIHQWPATLVQPVGSPLSLECTVEGTSNPNLYWYRQAAGRGLQLLFYSVGIGQISSEVPQNLSASRPQDRQFILSSKKLLLSDSGFYLCAWSQHENTEAFFGQGTRLTVV.